This TCR beta chain is drawn from a study of CD8 T cells in ankylosing spondylitis. The study's findings and limits: Within matched ankylosing spondylitis synovial fluid, disease-linked clones were reportedly significantly enriched. Blood of patients with ankylosing spondylitis appeared to be characterized by a TCR beta motif of eight highly homologous variants. Those disease-linked clones were CD8+; they were also relatively rare in peripheral blood.

This clonotype has more than one count but fewer than ten. What it binds is unknown. TCRdb independently ran MiXCR on the 5' RACE reads; one entry per CDR3 protein. The sample records about 840,000 distinct CDR3 sequences, 12% being singletons. Germline V gene data show CDR1 as LGHNA and CDR2 as YNFKEQ. Between the trimmed V and J ends, which lost 4 bases and 11 bases, there was a span of 11 bases. The CDR3 sequence is 12 residues long. The J gene is TRBJ1-4, the V gene TRBV4-2, with unresolved D. The receptor was derived from a male donor with ankylosing spondylitis. Sequenced input: blood, either unsorted or a sorted T cell fraction (not recorded which). The CDR3 protein is CASSPSAAKLFF. CDR3 nucleotide sequence: TGTGCCAGCAGCCCAAGCGCCGCCAAACTGTTTTTT.